This T cell receptor (beta chain) was retrieved from a study of blood T cell repertoires in COVID-19. The overall study: There were acute and convalescent COVID-19 samples, and they came from the United States, Italy and Spain.

Original methodology: The authors estimated nucleated cell counts from reference gene primer amplification. TCRdb's copy holds only in-frame clones and misses some; the assay was immunoSEQ multiplex PCR. The V and J calls and clone size come from that table; D and trimming were worked out from the DNA. The data contain 270,000 or so clones, around 89% of them singletons. Trimming took off 4 bases at V and 2 bases at J, with 12 bases between the two ends. Per the germline V gene, CDR1 is MNHEY and CDR2 is SVGAGI. This CDR3 has 15 residues. The receptor was isolated from a woman aged 25 to 39 with acute COVID-19. The V call is TRBV6-5, the J call TRBJ1-5; weak D call: TRBD1 (5 bases). The sequenced material came from PBMCs or T cells enriched from blood (not recorded which). CDR3 in DNA: TGTGCCAGCAGTTTGGGGGGGGTTGGCAATCAGCCCCAGCATTTT. It yields the protein CASSLGGVGNQPQHF.